This T cell receptor (beta chain) originates from a study of CD8 T cells in Susac syndrome. In the study overall: When blood was collected, patients with Susac syndrome were therapy-naive, were taking corticosteroids, or were receiving intravenous immunoglobulin alone.

Findings of the study overall: Where Susac syndrome CD4+ T cell repertoires were concerned, no clonal expansion was evident.

Concerning this clonotype: Its specificity is not known.

CD8+ and CD4+ T cells were negatively isolated; TEMRA cells were FACS-enriched. The germline V gene encodes CDR1 SGHRS and CDR2 YFSETQ. CDR3 length: 17 amino acids. V was clipped by 1 base and J by 4 bases, with 20 bases between them. Random hexamers served to reverse transcribe roughly 0.45 to 1 ug RNA. MiXCR was run by TCRdb on the immunoSEQ multiplex PCR reads, yielding one entry per CDR3 protein. The data show 130,000 or so distinct CDR3 sequences, roughly 95% seen once. Sequencing was done on a sample of CD4+ T cells from PBMCs. V and J are TRBV5-1 and TRBJ2-5; perhaps TRBD2 as D (5 bases). The TCR comes from a human donor with Susac syndrome. The CDR3 spells CASSLLPANTGVETQYF. The CDR3 region has the DNA TGCGCCAGCAGCTTGCTCCCCGCTAATACCGGGGTAGAGACCCAGTACTTC.